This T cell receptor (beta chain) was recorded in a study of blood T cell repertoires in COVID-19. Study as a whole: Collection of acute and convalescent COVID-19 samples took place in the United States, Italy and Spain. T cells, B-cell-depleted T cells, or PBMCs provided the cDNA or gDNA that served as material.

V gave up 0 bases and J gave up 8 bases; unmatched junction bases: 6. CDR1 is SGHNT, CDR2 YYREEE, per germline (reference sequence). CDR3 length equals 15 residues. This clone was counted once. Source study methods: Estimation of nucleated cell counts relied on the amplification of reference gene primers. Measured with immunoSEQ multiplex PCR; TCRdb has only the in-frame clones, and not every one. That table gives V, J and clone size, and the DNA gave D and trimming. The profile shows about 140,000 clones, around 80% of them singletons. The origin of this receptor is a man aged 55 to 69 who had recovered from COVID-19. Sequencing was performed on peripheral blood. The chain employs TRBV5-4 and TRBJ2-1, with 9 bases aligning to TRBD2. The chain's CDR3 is CASSLVLSGSDEQFF. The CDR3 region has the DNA TGTGCCAGCAGCTTGGTTCTTAGCGGGAGCGATGAGCAGTTCTTC. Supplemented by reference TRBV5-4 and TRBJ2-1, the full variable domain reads ETGVTQSPTHLIKTRGQQVTLRCSSQSGHNTVSWYQQALGQGPQFIFQYYREEENGRGNFPPRFSGLQFPNYSSELNVNALELDDSALYLCASSLVLSGSDEQFFGPGTRLTVL.